The 32 T cell receptor beta chains in this list originate from one sample, sequenced in a study of T cells expressing NK-cell markers. Following a re-call of the 5' RACE reads, TCRdb has one entry per CDR3 protein and lacks DNA. The sample is made up of about 550,000 distinct CDR3 sequences, and the top ten hold 3% to 4.5% of it. Sequencing was carried out using blood T cells: a sorted CD56 or NKG2C T cell subset, CD4+ or CD8+ T cells, or bulk PBMC T cells (not recorded which). The receptors stem from a man between 18 and 29 years old in good health.

CDR3 in amino acids: CASSLALRQGDSPLHF. This rearrangement joins TRBV7-2 to TRBJ1-6; TCRdb lists TRBD1, though no DNA is available to test this call. CDR3 length: 16 amino acids. Germline V lookup: CDR1 SGHTA, CDR2 FQGNSA.

V is TRBV20-1 and J is TRBJ1-1; lacking DNA, the TRBD1 call made by TCRdb goes unchecked. The CDR3 length is 15 residues. From germline, CDR1 is DFQATT and CDR2 SNEGSKA (reference sequence). The CDR3 here is CSARDQGRRTLGAFF.

This chain connects TRBV7-2 to TRBJ2-1; TCRdb names TRBD1, which stays unverified in the absence of DNA. This CDR3 has 16 amino acids. Germline CDR1 and CDR2: SGHTA and FQGNSA. CDR3: CASSSRAGTGWNEQFF.

This chain uses TRBV12-3 or TRBV12-4 with TRBJ1-5; the TCRdb call, TRBD1, lacks DNA for checking. The CDR3 spans 15 residues. The CDR3: CASTLAGQGFQPQHF.

This rearrangement joins TRBV29-1 to TRBJ2-1; as DNA is missing, the TRBD2 call by TCRdb cannot be tested. The CDR3 consists of 15 residues. Germline values: CDR1 SQVTM, CDR2 ANQGSEA. CDR3 sequence reads: CSVESRLAAYNEQFF.

The chain joins TRBV2 to TRBJ2-3; the D call from TCRdb, TRBD2, cannot be confirmed without DNA. CDR3 length: 15 residues. Germline CDR1 and CDR2: SNHLY and FYNNEI. CDR3 protein: CASNELAGVADTQYF.

The V gene is TRBV20-1, the J gene TRBJ2-3; TCRdb returns TRBD1, unconfirmable since there is no DNA. The CDR3 consists of 16 residues. Germline loops: CDR1 DFQATT, CDR2 SNEGSKA (reference sequence). CDR3 region: CSARATLKGGIDTQYF.

The CDR3 here is CATRGSYEQYF. The gene calls are TRBV10-3 and TRBJ2-7. The CDR3 consists of 11 residues. The germline V gene has CDR1 ENHRY and CDR2 SYGVKD.

The chain carries TRBV12-3 or TRBV12-4 and TRBJ2-3; TCRdb's assignment of TRBD1 cannot be checked, as there is no DNA. CDR3 length: 15 amino acids. CDR3 residues: CASEIGQTHTDTQYF.

The CDR3 loop reads CASSSPRTGELFF. The gene calls are TRBV7-9 and TRBJ2-2. Germline values: CDR1 SEHNR, CDR2 FQNEAQ (reference sequence). The CDR3 consists of 13 residues.

The chain combines TRBV5-1 with TRBJ2-2; TCRdb returns TRBD2, unconfirmable since there is no DNA. Germline CDR1 reads SGHRS; CDR2 reads YFSETQ. CDR3 size: 16 residues. The CDR3 protein is CASSPYSGSETGELFF.

The V call is TRBV4-3, the J call TRBJ2-1; TCRdb proposes TRBD2, but this gene call is untestable without DNA. This CDR3 spans 16 amino acids. Germline values: CDR1 LGHNA, CDR2 YSLEER. CDR3 residues: CASSPEVRAVYNEQFF.

The chain joins TRBV2 to TRBJ2-5. Germline V gene data show CDR1 as SNHLY and CDR2 as FYNNEI. CDR3 size: 15 residues. CDR3 sequence reads: CASSEARHPVETQYF.

The chain joins TRBV15 to TRBJ1-5. CDR1 is LNHNV, CDR2 YYDKDF, per germline (reference sequence). The CDR3 spans 13 residues. CDR3 protein: CATSRDGLGPQHF.

The V gene is TRBV30, the J gene TRBJ2-5; TCRdb reports TRBD1, a call that lacks DNA to check it against. This CDR3 comprises 14 residues. The V gene's germline CDR1 is GTSNPN and CDR2 SVGIG (reference sequence). This CDR3 is CAWGRGRFQETQYF.

The CDR3 protein is CASGGRTGNEQFF. The rearrangement uses TRBV7-9 and TRBJ2-1; TCRdb's D gene call, TRBD2, goes unchecked for lack of DNA. Germline V gene data show CDR1 as SEHNR and CDR2 as FQNEAQ (reference sequence). The CDR3 sequence is 13 residues long.

This chain links TRBV12-3 or TRBV12-4 with TRBJ2-1; TCRdb designates TRBD2, a call that cannot be tested without DNA. CDR3 length: 15 residues. The CDR3 spells CASTNSNGRASEQFF.

The V gene is TRBV24-1, the J gene TRBJ2-3. The CDR3 spans 17 residues. The V gene's germline CDR1 is KGHDR and CDR2 SFDVKD. CDR3 region: CATSDTWEAEPADTQYF.

This chain's CDR3 is CAISDRGGNNEQFF. The rearrangement joins TRBV10-3 to TRBJ2-1; TCRdb's D call of TRBD1 is untestable without DNA. The CDR3 extends over 14 amino acids. In germline, CDR1 is ENHRY, CDR2 SYGVKD.

The chain joins TRBV12-3 or TRBV12-4 to TRBJ2-1. The CDR3 has 14 residues. Here the CDR3 reads CASVPIGTHNEQFF.

The chain combines TRBV27 with TRBJ2-1; TCRdb gives TRBD1 as the D gene, but with no DNA this cannot be confirmed. The CDR3 is 13 residues long. From germline, CDR1 is MNHEY and CDR2 SMNVEV (reference sequence). CDR3 region: CATGKTDSGEQFF.

The chain is built from TRBV6-2 or TRBV6-3 and TRBJ1-3; without DNA, the TCRdb call of TRBD1 cannot be checked. Germline lookup yields CDR1 MNHEY and CDR2 SVGEGT. The CDR3 totals 13 residues. The CDR3 sequence is CASSAGQLNTIYF.

V is TRBV20-1 and J is TRBJ1-2. CDR3 length equals 15 residues. The germline V gene has CDR1 DFQATT and CDR2 SNEGSKA (reference sequence). The CDR3 region is CSAITWTAANYGYTF.

The V gene is TRBV27, the J gene TRBJ2-1; TCRdb indicates TRBD2, and absent DNA this call remains unverified. Germline loops: CDR1 MNHEY, CDR2 SMNVEV (reference sequence). The CDR3 runs to 15 residues. The chain's CDR3 is CASSLLAGVFNEQFF.

The CDR3 is CSANQFGDNTGELFF. The V gene is TRBV20-1, the J gene TRBJ2-2. Germline V gives CDR1 DFQATT, CDR2 SNEGSKA (reference sequence). The CDR3 consists of 15 residues.

The V gene is TRBV7-9, the J gene TRBJ2-4. Germline V gene data show CDR1 as SEHNR and CDR2 as FQNEAQ (reference sequence). The CDR3 is 11 residues long. CDR3 sequence: CASSKGPGQYF.

The chain uses TRBV29-1 and TRBJ1-1. The length of the CDR3 is 16 residues. Germline V gene data show CDR1 as SQVTM and CDR2 as ANQGSEA. The CDR3 loop is CSVEGGQGFRNTEAFF.

The CDR3 is CATSDPTEGAAGELFF. The rearrangement uses TRBV24-1 and TRBJ2-2; as DNA is missing, the TRBD1 call by TCRdb cannot be tested. Germline values: CDR1 KGHDR, CDR2 SFDVKD. The CDR3 loop spans 16 amino acids.

V usage is TRBV12-3 or TRBV12-4 and J usage is TRBJ1-1; TCRdb's assignment of TRBD1 cannot be checked, as there is no DNA. CDR3 length equals 16 residues. CDR3 residues: CASSPHRVTWNTEAFF.

CDR3 in amino acids: CASSLDLFGAPGYTEAFF. This sequence joins TRBV11-2 and TRBJ1-1; without DNA, the TCRdb call of TRBD1 cannot be checked. Looked up from germline, CDR1 is SGHAT and CDR2 is FQNNGV. This CDR3 has 18 residues.

V usage is TRBV20-1 and J usage is TRBJ2-1; TCRdb outputs TRBD1, but without DNA this stays unchecked. The CDR3 is made up of 16 amino acids. Germline V gene sequence: CDR1 DFQATT, CDR2 SNEGSKA (reference sequence). This CDR3 reads CSARGAGGRGYNEQFF.

This chain uses TRBV7-2 with TRBJ1-4. Germline assignment: CDR1 SGHTA and CDR2 FQGNSA. The CDR3 runs to 15 residues. CDR3 amino acids: CASSLTAGINEKLFF.